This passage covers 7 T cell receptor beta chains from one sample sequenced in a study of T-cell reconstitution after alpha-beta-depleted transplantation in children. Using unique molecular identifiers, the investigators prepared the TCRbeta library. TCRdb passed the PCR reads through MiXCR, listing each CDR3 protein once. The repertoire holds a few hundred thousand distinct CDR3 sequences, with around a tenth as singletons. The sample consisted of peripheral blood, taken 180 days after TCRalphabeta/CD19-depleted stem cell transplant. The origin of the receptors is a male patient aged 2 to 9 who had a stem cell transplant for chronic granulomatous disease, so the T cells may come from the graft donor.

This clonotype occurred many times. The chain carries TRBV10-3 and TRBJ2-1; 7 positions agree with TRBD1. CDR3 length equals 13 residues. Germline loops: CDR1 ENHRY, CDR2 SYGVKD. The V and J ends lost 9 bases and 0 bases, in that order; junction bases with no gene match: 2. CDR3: CAIQGSSYNEQFF. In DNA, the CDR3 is TGTGCCATACAGGGGAGCTCCTACAATGAGCAGTTCTTC.

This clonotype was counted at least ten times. CDR3 sequence: CASSQKNLSYNEQFF. As DNA, the CDR3 is TGCGCCAGCAGTCAAAAGAACCTCTCCTACAATGAGCAGTTCTTC. This chain joins TRBV23-1 and TRBJ2-1; D remains ambiguous. TRBV23-1 is noted as an ORF with a role that remains uncertain. The CDR3 extends over 15 amino acids. Trimming stripped 2 bases from V and 0 bases from J, with 8 bases between.

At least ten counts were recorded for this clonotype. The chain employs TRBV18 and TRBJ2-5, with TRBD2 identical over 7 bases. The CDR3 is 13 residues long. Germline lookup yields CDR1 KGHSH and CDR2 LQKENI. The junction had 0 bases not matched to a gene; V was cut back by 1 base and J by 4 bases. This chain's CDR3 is CASSPRGGETQYF. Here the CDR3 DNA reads TGTGCCAGCTCACCACGGGGGGGAGAGACCCAGTACTTC.

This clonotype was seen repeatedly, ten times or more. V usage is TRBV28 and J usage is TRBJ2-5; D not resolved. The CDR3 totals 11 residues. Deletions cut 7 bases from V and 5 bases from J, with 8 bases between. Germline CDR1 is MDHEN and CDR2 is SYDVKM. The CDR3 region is CASKNVETQYF. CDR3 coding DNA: TGTGCCAGCAAAAATGTGGAGACCCAGTACTTC. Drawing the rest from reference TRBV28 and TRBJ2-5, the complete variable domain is DVKVTQSSRYLVKRTGEKVFLECVQDMDHENMFWYRQDPGLGLRLIYFSYDVKMKEKGDIPEGYSVSREKKERFSLILESASTNQTSMYLCASKNVETQYFGPGTRLLVL.

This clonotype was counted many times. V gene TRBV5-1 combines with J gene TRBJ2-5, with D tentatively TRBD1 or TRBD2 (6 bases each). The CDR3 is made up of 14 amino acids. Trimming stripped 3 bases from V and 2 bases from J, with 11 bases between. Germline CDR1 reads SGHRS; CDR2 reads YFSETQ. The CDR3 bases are TGCGCCAGCAGCTCCCGGGGGCAACAAGAGACCCAGTACTTC. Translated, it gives CASSSRGQQETQYF.

As DNA, the CDR3 is TGTGCCACCACGACTTGGGCAGAGACCCAGTACTTC. Its translation is CATTTWAETQYF. The genes are TRBV27 and TRBJ2-5; D gene uncertain. Trimming left V 10 bases short and J 4 bases short, with 13 bases between. Germline-derived CDR1 and CDR2 are MNHEY and SMNVEV (reference sequence). The CDR3 length is 12 residues.

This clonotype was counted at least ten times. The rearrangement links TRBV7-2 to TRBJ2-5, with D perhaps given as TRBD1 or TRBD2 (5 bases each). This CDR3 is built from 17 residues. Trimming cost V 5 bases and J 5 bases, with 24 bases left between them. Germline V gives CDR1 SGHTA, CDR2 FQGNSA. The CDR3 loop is CASSPNRSPGWGETQYF. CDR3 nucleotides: TGTGCCAGCAGCCCGAACAGATCCCCTGGTTGGGGGGAGACCCAGTACTTC.